What follows are 18 T cell receptor beta chains derived from one specimen sequenced in a study of molecular identifiers for immune sequencing clone quantification. TCRdb re-called the PCR reads with MiXCR, one entry per CDR3 protein. Among approximately 590,000 distinct CDR3 sequences listed, 25% were seen once. The sample was naive CD8+ T cells from blood, with Jurkat cell RNA spiked in. Sample subset: FACS-sorted CD8+CD4-CCR7+CD45RA+ naive T cells. The receptors were gathered from a human donor in good health. Some libraries in this study had Jurkat cell RNA spiked in.

This clonotype occurred many times. The V gene is TRBV28, the J gene TRBJ1-1; D unclear. CDR1 MDHEN and CDR2 SYDVKM come from the germline V gene. This CDR3 spans 12 amino acids. V was clipped by 5 bases and J by 0 bases, with 4 bases between them. CDR3 sequence reads: CASSKMNTEAFF. DNA for the CDR3: TGTGCCAGCAGTAAGATGAACACTGAAGCTTTCTTT.

This clonotype came up many times. DNA for the CDR3: TGCAGTGCCCCAGAGTATGGAGATACGCAGTATTTT. This codes for CSAPEYGDTQYF. This chain uses TRBV20-1 with TRBJ2-3, with unresolved D. Trimming took 6 bases from V and 5 from J, leaving 12 bases between them. CDR1 and CDR2 (germline): DFQATT, SNEGSKA (reference sequence). The CDR3 sequence is 12 residues long.

This clonotype occurred a few times. Written as DNA, the CDR3 is TGTGCCAGTAGTATCCTAGCGAACACCGGGGAGCTGTTTTTT. Protein sequence: CASSILANTGELFF. The genes are TRBV19 and TRBJ2-2; no clear D. This CDR3 has 14 amino acids. CDR1 and CDR2 (germline): LNHDA, SQIVND (reference sequence). Deletions cut 3 bases from V and 0 bases from J, with 5 bases between.

Worth noting for this clonotype: A much larger clone differs from this one at a single base, so this may be a read error. This rearrangement joins TRBV27 to TRBJ1-1; a possible D gene is TRBD1 (5 bases). The CDR3 spans 16 residues. Germline V gives CDR1 MNHEY, CDR2 SMNVEV (reference sequence). CDR3 protein: CASGLRAGALNTEAFF. CDR3 coding DNA: TGTGCCAGCGGTTTAAGGGCCGGGGCCCTGAACACTGAAGCTTTCTTT.

This clonotype appeared a few times. This may arise from a read error, as a much more abundant clone is one base away. The rearrangement links TRBV7-9 to TRBJ2-5; 10 bases match TRBD2. Germline V CDR1 and CDR2: SEHNR, FQNEAQ (reference sequence). The CDR3 covers 16 residues. CDR3 in amino acids: CASSPLAGETQEPQYF. Written as DNA, the CDR3 is TGTGCCAGCAGTCCCCTAGCGGGAGAAACACAAGAGCCCCAGTACTTC.

Comments on this clonotype: The junction departs from germline at one end; a sequencing error may be responsible. V usage is TRBV28 and J usage is TRBJ2-7; the D gene is possibly TRBD2 (7 bases). CDR3 length equals 13 residues. Germline CDR1 MDHEN, CDR2 SYDVKM. The CDR3 nucleotides are TGTGCCAGCAGGGCGAGGGGGGACTACGAGAAGTACTTC. It is translated as CASRARGDYEKYF.

The rearrangement uses TRBV7-9 and TRBJ1-3; D is unclear. Trimming stripped 3 bases from V and 3 bases from J, with 9 bases between. This CDR3 has 14 amino acids. Germline V gives CDR1 SEHNR, CDR2 FQNEAQ (reference sequence). The CDR3 protein is CASSFPSYGNTIYF. DNA of the CDR3: TGTGCCAGCAGCTTCCCCAGCTATGGAAACACCATATATTTT. Together with reference TRBV7-9 and TRBJ1-3, the CDR3 gives the full variable domain: DTGVSQNPRHKITKRGQNVTFRCDPISEHNRLYWYRQTLGQGPEFLTYFQNEAQLEKSRLLSDRFSAERPKGSFSTLEIQRTEQGDSAMYLCASSFPSYGNTIYFGEGSWLTVV.

The chain uses TRBV3-1 and TRBJ1-2; D is uncertain. Looked up from germline, CDR1 is LGHDT and CDR2 is YNNKEL (reference sequence). The CDR3 loop spans 15 amino acids. V was shortened by 4 bases and J by 2 bases, with 14 bases between the two germline ends. The CDR3 is CASSLKGSVNYGYTF. The CDR3 DNA reads TGTGCCAGCAGCCTGAAAGGCTCGGTGAACTATGGCTACACCTTC.

The chain is built from TRBV5-5 and TRBJ2-7; 11 bases line up with TRBD2. The last part of the DNA fits TRBJ2-1 better; the J call may be wrong. This CDR3 has 17 amino acids. CDR1 and CDR2 from the germline V gene are SGHKS and YYEKEE (reference sequence). The CDR3 region has the DNA TGTGCCAGCAGCCTTTTAGCGGGGGGGACCGCTGACTACGAGCAGTTCTTC. It yields the protein CASSLLAGGTADYEQFF.

The CDR3 sequence is CASSLWGDEQFF. The CDR3 coding sequence is TGTGCCAGCAGTTTGTGGGGCGATGAGCAGTTCTTC. This sequence joins TRBV27 and TRBJ2-1; weak D call: TRBD1 (5 bases). The CDR3 length is 12 residues. Germline V CDR1 and CDR2: MNHEY, SMNVEV (reference sequence). V was trimmed by 3 bases and J by 8 bases, leaving 8 bases between them.

Worth noting for this clonotype: A read error may explain this, as a much larger clone is one base away. The V gene is TRBV14, the J gene TRBJ1-1, with unresolved D. Germline values: CDR1 SGHDN, CDR2 FVKESK. The CDR3 is made up of 15 amino acids. V lost 5 bases and J lost 0, with 13 bases in between. The CDR3 DNA reads as TGTGCCAGCAGCTCCATCGCGCGAGTGAACACTGAAGCTTTCTTT. It is translated as CASSSIARVNTEAFF.

Details on this clonotype: It may be a read error: a sequence one base away is much more abundant. The chain carries TRBV12-3 or TRBV12-4 and TRBJ1-5, with TRBD1 as a possible D gene (6 bases). V was pared by 5 bases and J by 5 bases, with 16 bases between. This CDR3 contains 15 residues. The DNA of the CDR3 is TGTGCCAGCAGTGGAGGGGGGGGGGCTGATCAGCCCCAGCATTTT. This translates into CASSGGGGADQPQHF.

Many counts were recorded for this clonotype. The V gene is TRBV5-6, the J gene TRBJ1-1, with D possibly being TRBD1 (6 bases). V gave up 1 base and J gave up 3 bases, with 22 bases separating them. The germline gives CDR1 SGHDT, CDR2 YYEEEE. The CDR3 has 18 residues. The chain's CDR3 is CASSLPGQTFPGDTEAFF. The CDR3, as DNA: TGTGCCAGCAGCTTGCCCGGACAGACTTTCCCCGGGGACACTGAAGCTTTCTTT.

A note on this clonotype: In this CDR3 the conserved last residue, phenylalanine or tryptophan, is missing, so a read error is likely. The rearrangement joins TRBV2 to TRBJ2-3; D assignment may be TRBD1 or TRBD2 (5 bases each). The germline V gene encodes CDR1 SNHLY and CDR2 FYNNEI. With 10 bases removed from V and 2 bases from J, the gap between germline ends came to 13 bases. This CDR3 has 13 amino acids. For the CDR3, the DNA is TGTGCCAAGAGGGGCCAGAACACAGATACGCAGTATTAT. Translated, it gives CAKRGQNTDTQYY.

This clonotype was observed a few times. The chain links TRBV21-1 to TRBJ2-7; TRBD1, the table's D call, lacks a check against the DNA. TRBV21-1 is a listed pseudogene. This CDR3 is 16 amino acids long. For the CDR3, the DNA is TGTGCCAGCAGCAAAGAATCGGGACAGGGTTTCGACGAGCAGTACTTC. It is translated as CASSKESGQGFDEQYF.

The chain combines TRBV11-2 with TRBJ2-7, with 7 bases lining up with TRBD1. After removal of 7 bases from V and 2 bases from J, the junction contained 11 bases not matched to a gene. Germline V gene lookup returns CDR1 SGHAT and CDR2 FQNNGV. The CDR3 length is 15 residues. The CDR3 loop is CASTMTGFLPYEQYF. The CDR3 DNA follows: TGTGCCAGCACCATGACAGGGTTTTTACCCTACGAGCAGTACTTC.

This chain uses TRBV19 with TRBJ2-3; D ambiguous. Germline V lookup: CDR1 LNHDA, CDR2 SQIVND (reference sequence). Trimming shortened V by 3 bases and J by 0 bases, and 10 bases separated the two germline ends. This CDR3 region has 15 residues. CDR3 protein: CASSIGLTSTDTQYF. CDR3 nucleotide sequence: TGTGCCAGTAGTATCGGGCTAACTAGCACAGATACGCAGTATTTT. Variable domain in full (rest from reference TRBV19 and TRBJ2-3): DGGITQSPKYLFRKEGQNVTLSCEQNLNHDAMYWYRQDPGQGLRLIYYSQIVNDFQKGDIAEGYSVSREKKESFPLTVTSAQKNPTAFYLCASSIGLTSTDTQYFGPGTRLTVL.

V usage is TRBV2 and J usage is TRBJ1-6, with a possible D match to TRBD1 (6 bases). The CDR3 has 16 residues. Per germline, CDR1 SNHLY and CDR2 FYNNEI. V lost 1 base and J 2 bases, leaving 9 bases between the germline ends. DNA of the CDR3: TGTGCCAGCAGTGAAGGCAGGGGTACCTATAATTCACCCCTCCACTTT. Translation gives CASSEGRGTYNSPLHF.